The 31 T cell receptor beta chains in this list originate from one sample, sequenced in a study of beta chain features in type 1 diabetes (dated by TCRdb to 2017 to 2018). The library came from the immunoSEQ multiplex PCR assay. The entire isolated RNA was reverse transcribed using the High Capacity cDNA Reverse Transcription Kit, and thus expressed TCRB transcripts were sequenced. TCRdb retrieved this table from immuneACCESS and kept in-frame rearrangements only. Not all clones are present; in checked studies, unresolved V genes account for under half, and no reason is known for the remainder. The sample table lists 240,000 or so clones, around 68% of them with a count of one. The top ten clones comprise about 0.05% of the sample. The sample taken for sequencing was naive CD4+ T cells from blood. Taken with the paper, the label for cell subset or site translates to: true naive CD4+ T cells. The receptors were sampled from a young man in good health.

The chain has TRBV30 and TRBJ1-2, with D unclear. The CDR3 has 15 residues. Trimming stripped 2 bases from V and 4 bases from J, with 17 bases between. The germline V gene encodes CDR1 GTSNPN and CDR2 SVGIG (reference sequence). CDR3 nucleotides: TGTGCCTGGAGTTACGGTAACAGTGGTAGCTATGGCTACACCTTC. As protein: CAWSYGNSGSYGYTF.

This clone was observed a few times. This chain connects TRBV29-1 to TRBJ2-5; possibly TRBD1 for D (6 bases). Trimming left V 2 bases short and J 1 base short, with 11 bases between. This CDR3 spans 14 amino acids. Germline loops: CDR1 SQVTM, CDR2 ANQGSEA. The CDR3 nucleotides read TGCAGCGTTGAAAACAGGGCGAGCCAAGAGACCCAGTACTTC. Its protein is CSVENRASQETQYF.

The rearrangement joins TRBV30 to TRBJ2-5; 7 positions match TRBD2. V lost 2 bases, J lost 2 bases, and 8 bases stayed unmatched. This CDR3 is 15 amino acids long. Germline V gene lookup returns CDR1 GTSNPN and CDR2 SVGIG (reference sequence). CDR3 amino acids: CAWSIGLVEQETQYF. The CDR3 DNA follows: TGTGCCTGGAGTATAGGACTAGTAGAACAAGAGACCCAGTACTTC.

The CDR3 DNA is TGTGCCAGCAGTTTGACCCTTTACAATGAGCAGTTCTTC. This sequence encodes CASSLTLYNEQFF. The genes are TRBV14 and TRBJ2-1; D not certain. The CDR3 runs 13 residues. With 6 bases removed from V and 4 bases from J, the gap between germline ends came to 10 bases. CDR1 and CDR2 (germline): SGHDN, FVKESK.

This chain uses TRBV5-6 with TRBJ2-1; TRBD1 is a possible D gene (5 bases). Germline V lookup: CDR1 SGHDT, CDR2 YYEEEE. Trimming pared 7 bases from V and 11 bases from J, leaving 13 bases between. The CDR3 is 11 residues long. CDR3: CASSLGAQQFF. For the CDR3, the DNA is TGTGCCAGCTCCCTAGGGGCTCAGCAGTTCTTC. Looking up the rest from reference TRBV5-6 and TRBJ2-1 gives the full variable domain: DAGVTQSPTHLIKTRGQQVTLRCSPKSGHDTVSWYQQALGQGPQFIFQYYEEEERQRGNFPDRFSGHQFPNYSSELNVNALLLGDSALYLCASSLGAQQFFGPGTRLTVL.

The rearrangement joins TRBV19 to TRBJ2-3; TRBD1 aligns across 8 bases. The CDR3 runs to 15 residues. The V and J ends lost 5 bases and 3 bases, in that order; junction bases with no gene match: 7. Germline values: CDR1 LNHDA, CDR2 SQIVND (reference sequence). CDR3 sequence (DNA): TGTGCCAGTAGTCGTAAGGGACAGGCGACAGATACGCAGTATTTT. Amino acid sequence: CASSRKGQATDTQYF.

The genes are TRBV30 and TRBJ1-2; no reliable D call. The V and J ends lost 5 bases and 6 bases respectively, with 16 bases between them. The germline gives CDR1 GTSNPN, CDR2 SVGIG (reference sequence). The CDR3 loop spans 13 amino acids. The CDR3: CAWEDGSWHGYTF. The CDR3, as DNA: TGTGCCTGGGAGGACGGCTCCTGGCATGGCTACACCTTC.

This chain joins TRBV7-9 and TRBJ2-3, with no clear D. This CDR3 spans 14 amino acids. The germline V gene encodes CDR1 SEHNR and CDR2 FQNEAQ (reference sequence). Between the trimmed V and J ends, which lost 5 bases and 0 bases, there was a span of 9 bases. The CDR3 here is CASSRSASTDTQYF. CDR3 DNA: TGTGCCAGCAGCCGAAGCGCTAGCACAGATACGCAGTATTTT.

The chain has TRBV5-1 and TRBJ2-5, with 7 bases aligning to TRBD1. J lost 5 bases, V lost 3 bases, and 16 bases had no gene match. Germline V gives CDR1 SGHRS, CDR2 YFSETQ. CDR3 length: 17 amino acids. The CDR3, as DNA: TGCGCCAGCAGCTCCGGACGCGTGACAGGGCCGGAGGAGACCCAGTACTTC. Its protein is CASSSGRVTGPEETQYF. Full variable domain (outside the CDR3, taken from reference TRBV5-1 and TRBJ2-5): KAGVTQTPRYLIKTRGQQVTLSCSPISGHRSVSWYQQTPGQGLQFLFEYFSETQRNKGNFPGRFSGRQFSNSRSEMNVSTLELGDSALYLCASSSGRVTGPEETQYFGPGTRLLVL.

This chain uses TRBV30 with TRBJ2-7; D is possibly TRBD1 or TRBD2 (5 bases each). This CDR3 contains 13 residues. Germline lookup yields CDR1 GTSNPN and CDR2 SVGIG (reference sequence). Trimming pared 0 bases from V and 7 bases from J, leaving 13 bases between. In DNA form, the CDR3 reads TGTGCCTGGAGTGTGCAGGGCCCGGGGGAGCAGTACTTC. It specifies CAWSVQGPGEQYF. Full variable domain (rest looked up from reference TRBV30 and TRBJ2-7): SQTIHQWPATLVQPVGSPLSLECTVEGTSNPNLYWYRQAAGRGLQLLFYSVGIGQISSEVPQNLSASRPQDRQFILSSKKLLLSDSGFYLCAWSVQGPGEQYFGPGTRLTVT.

The CDR3 here is CAWSVRDPDTQYF. CDR3 nucleotides: TGTGCCTGGAGTGTGCGGGATCCAGATACGCAGTATTTT. The rearrangement uses TRBV30 and TRBJ2-3; D perhaps matches TRBD2 (6 bases). Per the germline V gene, CDR1 is GTSNPN and CDR2 is SVGIG (reference sequence). The CDR3 totals 13 residues. V lost 0 bases and J lost 4, with 8 bases in between. The complete variable domain, with remaining parts taken from reference TRBV30 and TRBJ2-3, reads SQTIHQWPATLVQPVGSPLSLECTVEGTSNPNLYWYRQAAGRGLQLLFYSVGIGQISSEVPQNLSASRPQDRQFILSSKKLLLSDSGFYLCAWSVRDPDTQYFGPGTRLTVL.

A few counts support this clone. The chain has TRBV30 and TRBJ2-1, with D unclear. The CDR3 has 14 residues. V shed 0 bases and J shed 2 bases, with 8 bases lying between them. Germline V gene lookup returns CDR1 GTSNPN and CDR2 SVGIG (reference sequence). The CDR3 DNA is TGTGCCTGGAGTGTACTAAACACCTACAATGAGCAGTTCTTC. It codes for CAWSVLNTYNEQFF.

The rearrangement links TRBV2 to TRBJ2-7, with no clear D. CDR3 size: 13 residues. Per the germline V gene, CDR1 is SNHLY and CDR2 is FYNNEI. Trimming removed 7 bases at V and 3 bases at J, with 13 bases between. CDR3 sequence (DNA): TGTGCCAGCAAAATGACTCCAATCTACGAGCAGTACTTC. Its protein product is CASKMTPIYEQYF. The whole variable domain, remainder taken from reference TRBV2 and TRBJ2-7, is EPEVTQTPSHQVTQMGQEVILRCVPISNHLYFYWYRQILGQKVEFLVSFYNNEISEKSEIFDDQFSVERPDGSNFTLKIRSTKLEDSAMYFCASKMTPIYEQYFGPGTRLTVT.

The chain has TRBV5-1 and TRBJ2-7; a possible D gene is TRBD1 (6 bases). CDR1 and CDR2 (germline): SGHRS, YFSETQ. The ends were cut back, 4 bases at V and 3 bases at J, with 17 bases in the middle. The CDR3 covers 15 residues. The CDR3, as DNA: TGCGCCAGCAGCGCCGGGGACACATCAATCTACGAGCAGTACTTC. Translated: CASSAGDTSIYEQYF. The complete variable domain, with remaining parts taken from reference TRBV5-1 and TRBJ2-7, reads KAGVTQTPRYLIKTRGQQVTLSCSPISGHRSVSWYQQTPGQGLQFLFEYFSETQRNKGNFPGRFSGRQFSNSRSEMNVSTLELGDSALYLCASSAGDTSIYEQYFGPGTRLTVT.

V gene TRBV9 combines with J gene TRBJ2-3; possibly TRBD1 or TRBD2 for D (5 bases each). V was trimmed by 2 bases and J by 2 bases, leaving 12 bases between them. The CDR3 covers 15 residues. Germline CDR1 SGDLS, CDR2 YYNGEE. Here the CDR3 DNA reads TGTGCCAGCAGCGTTTCATCGGGACCCACAGATACGCAGTATTTT. It yields the protein CASSVSSGPTDTQYF.

This clone appeared a few times. The same CDR3 also results from other DNA sequences found in this sample. The chain employs TRBV30 and TRBJ2-5; D gene unclear. Trimming removed 0 bases at V and 8 bases at J, with 13 bases between. This CDR3 region has 13 residues. The germline V gene has CDR1 GTSNPN and CDR2 SVGIG (reference sequence). CDR3 DNA: TGTGCCTGGAGTGTACGGACCGCGGAAACCCAGTACTTC. Translating it yields CAWSVRTAETQYF. Looking up the rest from reference TRBV30 and TRBJ2-5 gives the full variable domain: SQTIHQWPATLVQPVGSPLSLECTVEGTSNPNLYWYRQAAGRGLQLLFYSVGIGQISSEVPQNLSASRPQDRQFILSSKKLLLSDSGFYLCAWSVRTAETQYFGPGTRLLVL.

Turning to this clone: Other DNA sequences from this sample encode an identical CDR3 as well. This sequence joins TRBV5-4 and TRBJ2-5; 13 bases agree with TRBD2. J gave up 2 bases and V 0 bases, and 1 base lay outside the gene matches. Germline assignment: CDR1 SGHNT and CDR2 YYREEE (reference sequence). The CDR3 spans 16 residues. The CDR3 loop reads CASSLGLAGGQETQYF. Written as DNA, the CDR3 is TGTGCCAGCAGCTTGGGACTAGCGGGGGGACAAGAGACCCAGTACTTC.

This clone appeared a few times. This chain uses TRBV29-1 with TRBJ2-5; D tentatively fits TRBD1 or TRBD2 (5 bases each). V dropped 6 bases and J dropped 3 bases, with 11 bases sitting between them. This CDR3 is built from 12 residues. The germline V gene has CDR1 SQVTM and CDR2 ANQGSEA. The CDR3 bases are TGCAGCGTGAGAGGGGCAGAAGAGACCCAGTACTTC. Translated: CSVRGAEETQYF. The whole variable domain, remainder taken from reference TRBV29-1 and TRBJ2-5, is SAVISQKPSRDICQRGTSLTIQCQVDSQVTMMFWYRQQPGQSLTLIATANQGSEATYESGFVIDKFPISRPNLTFSTLTVSNMSPEDSSIYLCSVRGAEETQYFGPGTRLLVL.

On this clone itself: Other DNA variants within this sample encode the same CDR3. The rearrangement uses TRBV30 and TRBJ2-3; 7 bases are shared with TRBD2. V trimming: 0 bases; J trimming: 6 bases; junction bases outside the gene matches: 0. Germline CDR1 and CDR2: GTSNPN and SVGIG (reference sequence). CDR3 length equals 12 residues. The CDR3 protein is CAWSVGGDTQYF. The CDR3 DNA follows: TGTGCCTGGAGTGTCGGGGGGGATACGCAGTATTTT. Complete variable domain (other parts from reference TRBV30 and TRBJ2-3): SQTIHQWPATLVQPVGSPLSLECTVEGTSNPNLYWYRQAAGRGLQLLFYSVGIGQISSEVPQNLSASRPQDRQFILSSKKLLLSDSGFYLCAWSVGGDTQYFGPGTRLTVL.

This clone was seen more than once but under ten times. The chain has TRBV30 and TRBJ2-3, with 13 bases lining up with TRBD2. V lost 3 bases, J lost 4 bases, and 7 bases stayed unmatched. The CDR3 has 16 amino acids. CDR1 and CDR2 from the germline V gene are GTSNPN and SVGIG (reference sequence). The CDR3 region is CAWSTGLAGAADTQYF. CDR3 bases: TGTGCCTGGAGCACTGGACTAGCGGGAGCAGCAGATACGCAGTATTTT. The variable domain in full, with the rest retrieved from reference TRBV30 and TRBJ2-3, is SQTIHQWPATLVQPVGSPLSLECTVEGTSNPNLYWYRQAAGRGLQLLFYSVGIGQISSEVPQNLSASRPQDRQFILSSKKLLLSDSGFYLCAWSTGLAGAADTQYFGPGTRLTVL.

About this clone: Its ends do not fully match the called genes, so a read error is possible. The CDR3 spells CASNLDRYQETQYF. As DNA, the CDR3 is TGTGCCAGCAACTTGGATAGATATCAAGAGACCCAGTACTTC. The chain carries TRBV5-4 and TRBJ2-5; no definite D call. The CDR3 consists of 14 residues. Germline CDR1 reads SGHNT; CDR2 reads YYREEE (reference sequence).

The rearrangement uses TRBV27 and TRBJ2-1, with 7 bases fitting TRBD1. Looked up from germline, CDR1 is MNHEY and CDR2 is SMNVEV (reference sequence). Losses at the gene ends were 8 bases for V and 3 bases for J; bases not matched to a gene: 10. This CDR3 region has 15 residues. Written as DNA, the CDR3 is TGTGCCAGCCGGTCCCCGGGACAGAGCTACAATGAGCAGTTCTTC. This translates into CASRSPGQSYNEQFF.

The rearrangement links TRBV30 to TRBJ1-1, with a weak D call TRBD1 (5 bases). The CDR3 spans 13 residues. Germline CDR1 GTSNPN, CDR2 SVGIG (reference sequence). Trimming removed 6 bases at V and 0 bases at J, with 11 bases between. Here the CDR3 reads CACRTLMNTEAFF. The CDR3 nucleotides read TGTGCCTGCCGGACACTTATGAACACTGAAGCTTTCTTT.

This clone has only a few counts. The J gene is TRBJ1-2, the V gene TRBV19, with unresolved D. The CDR3 loop spans 15 amino acids. Germline CDR1 LNHDA, CDR2 SQIVND (reference sequence). V lost 7 bases and J lost 0, with 15 bases in between. DNA of the CDR3: TGTGCCAGTAAACAGACCTTTACTGCTAACTATGGCTACACCTTC. Protein: CASKQTFTANYGYTF.

This clone showed up just a few times. This chain uses TRBV28 with TRBJ2-1, with TRBD2 matching over 8 bases. The junction had 9 bases not matched to a gene; V was cut back by 6 bases and J by 14 bases. Germline CDR1 is MDHEN and CDR2 is SYDVKM. This CDR3 has 12 residues. Here the CDR3 reads CASSVPGLGEFF. CDR3 in DNA: TGTGCCAGCAGCGTTCCGGGACTAGGCGAGTTCTTC.

The V call is TRBV9, the J call TRBJ2-7, with 10 bases identical to TRBD2. Germline CDR1 reads SGDLS; CDR2 reads YYNGEE. CDR3 length equals 15 residues. The V and J ends lost 2 bases and 1 base, in that order; junction bases with no gene match: 3. CDR3: CASSVSAGGSYEQYF. In DNA, the CDR3 is TGTGCCAGCAGCGTCTCAGCGGGAGGGTCCTACGAGCAGTACTTC. The whole variable domain, filled in from reference TRBV9 and TRBJ2-7, reads DSGVTQTPKHLITATGQRVTLRCSPRSGDLSVYWYQQSLDQGLQFLIQYYNGEERAKGNILERFSAQQFPDLHSELNLSSLELGDSALYFCASSVSAGGSYEQYFGPGTRLTVT.

The chain is built from TRBV10-3 and TRBJ1-4; no clear D. Looked up from germline, CDR1 is ENHRY and CDR2 is SYGVKD. The length of the CDR3 is 13 residues. Deletions cut 3 bases from V and 4 bases from J, with 6 bases between. CDR3 sequence: CAISDAGNEKLFF. Written as DNA, the CDR3 is TGTGCCATCAGTGATGCCGGTAATGAAAAACTGTTTTTT.

The chain combines TRBV15 with TRBJ2-5; D unresolved. Per the germline V gene, CDR1 is LNHNV and CDR2 is YYDKDF (reference sequence). V was shortened by 0 bases and J by 5 bases, with 13 bases between the two germline ends. The length of the CDR3 is 15 residues. The CDR3 region is CATSRDTSEGETQYF. CDR3 bases: TGTGCCACCAGCAGAGATACGTCTGAAGGGGAGACCCAGTACTTC.

V is TRBV7-2 and J is TRBJ2-3; perhaps TRBD1 as D (5 bases). Germline V gene sequence: CDR1 SGHTA, CDR2 FQGNSA. The V end lost 2 bases, the J end lost 4 bases, and 10 bases lay between the germline ends. This CDR3 region has 14 residues. The CDR3 DNA sequence: TGTGCCAGCAGCTTACAGGGATTGGCAGATACGCAGTATTTT. It translates to CASSLQGLADTQYF. The full variable domain, in which reference TRBV7-2 and TRBJ2-3 provide the parts outside the CDR3, is GAGVSQSPSNKVTEKGKDVELRCDPISGHTALYWYRQSLGQGLEFLIYFQGNSAPDKSGLPSDRFSAERTGGSVSTLTIQRTQQEDSAVYLCASSLQGLADTQYFGPGTRLTVL.

This rearrangement joins TRBV29-1 to TRBJ2-5; 7 positions match TRBD1. With V trimmed by 3 bases and J by 9 bases, 13 bases remained unmatched. Per the germline V gene, CDR1 is SQVTM and CDR2 is ANQGSEA. The CDR3 is made up of 14 amino acids. CDR3 nucleotides: TGCAGCGTTGAGGGCGCTGGAACAGGGGCTGCCCAGTACTTC. It is translated as CSVEGAGTGAAQYF. The full variable domain, completed using reference TRBV29-1 and TRBJ2-5, is SAVISQKPSRDICQRGTSLTIQCQVDSQVTMMFWYRQQPGQSLTLIATANQGSEATYESGFVIDKFPISRPNLTFSTLTVSNMSPEDSSIYLCSVEGAGTGAAQYFGPGTRLLVL.

This clone has just one count. The chain uses TRBV30 and TRBJ1-1; 9 bases map to TRBD1. The germline V gene has CDR1 GTSNPN and CDR2 SVGIG (reference sequence). The CDR3 spans 12 residues. The junction had 5 bases not matched to a gene; V was cut back by 4 bases and J by 8 bases. The CDR3 coding sequence is TGTGCCTGGAACAGGGGGCGTCAGGAAGCTTTCTTT. It translates to CAWNRGRQEAFF. The entire variable domain, with the rest obtained from reference TRBV30 and TRBJ1-1, is as follows: SQTIHQWPATLVQPVGSPLSLECTVEGTSNPNLYWYRQAAGRGLQLLFYSVGIGQISSEVPQNLSASRPQDRQFILSSKKLLLSDSGFYLCAWNRGRQEAFFGQGTRLTVV.